One sample yielded the 25 T cell receptor beta chains listed below, sequenced in a study of naive and memory T cell subsets. An equimolar mix of two oligonucleotides served as the beta constant-region primer for TRBC1 and TRBC2. TCRdb re-called the UMI-ligation and nested PCR reads through MiXCR, storing one row per CDR3 protein. The sample carries about 85,000 distinct CDR3 sequences, around 12% recorded once. Sequencing used central memory CD4+ T cells from blood. The receptors stem from a human donor in good health.

The chain employs TRBV18 and TRBJ1-2; D perhaps matches TRBD1 (5 bases). CDR3 length: 13 amino acids. The V end was cut by 4 bases, the J end by 7 bases, with 13 bases between. Germline-derived CDR1 and CDR2 are KGHSH and LQKENI. CDR3 DNA: TGTGCCAGCTCACTGGCGGCAGGGCGTGGCTACACCTTC. This codes for CASSLAAGRGYTF.

The table lists this clonotype with a few counts. The chain joins TRBV20-1 to TRBJ2-1, with TRBD2 matching over 7 bases. The CDR3 runs to 13 residues. With 3 bases clipped from V and 4 bases from J, the junction kept 3 bases outside the gene matches. Per the germline V gene, CDR1 is DFQATT and CDR2 is SNEGSKA (reference sequence). The CDR3 bases are TGCAGTGCTAGGGGACTAAATTACAATGAGCAGTTCTTC. Translating it yields CSARGLNYNEQFF.

This clonotype showed up just a few times. The chain has TRBV5-4 and TRBJ2-3; D gene uncertain. There are 15 residues in the CDR3. The V end was cut by 0 bases, the J end by 0 bases, with 8 bases between. CDR1 SGHNT and CDR2 YYREEE come from the germline V gene (reference sequence). Here the CDR3 DNA reads TGTGCCAGCAGCTTGGAGATGGTTAGCACAGATACGCAGTATTTT. This translates into CASSLEMVSTDTQYF.

Within the sample, this clonotype is medium-sized (0.01 to 0.1%). This sequence joins TRBV20-1 and TRBJ2-2; TRBD1 matches 7 bases. Per the germline V gene, CDR1 is DFQATT and CDR2 is SNEGSKA (reference sequence). After removal of 6 bases from V and 1 base from J, the junction contained 8 bases not matched to a gene. There are 15 residues in the CDR3. For the CDR3, the DNA is TGCAGTGCGAGTCGACAGGGCAAGAACACCGGGGAGCTGTTTTTT. Its translation is CSASRQGKNTGELFF.

The V call is TRBV28, the J call TRBJ2-7, with 12 nucleotides matching TRBD2. Germline CDR1 is MDHEN and CDR2 is SYDVKM. Trimming removed 6 bases from V and 7 bases from J; junction bases left unmatched: 7. The CDR3 is made up of 14 amino acids. For the CDR3, the DNA is TGTGCCAGCAGCCGACTAGCGGGAGTGGGTGAGCAGTACTTC. This sequence encodes CASSRLAGVGEQYF.

The gene calls are TRBV15 and TRBJ2-5, with a tentative D call TRBD1 (6 bases). Trimming pared 0 bases from V and 4 bases from J, leaving 12 bases between. Per germline, CDR1 LNHNV and CDR2 YYDKDF (reference sequence). There are 15 residues in the CDR3. Written as DNA, the CDR3 is TGTGCCACCAGCAGAGACGGACAGTCCGCAGAGACCCAGTACTTC. Its translation is CATSRDGQSAETQYF. Combining the CDR3 with reference TRBV15 and TRBJ2-5 gives the whole variable domain DAMVIQNPRYQVTQFGKPVTLSCSQTLNHNVMYWYQQKSSQAPKLLFHYYDKDFNNEADTPDNFQSRRPNTSFCFLDIRSPGLGDTAMYLCATSRDGQSAETQYFGPGTRLLVL.

The chain recombines TRBV4-2 with TRBJ1-1; the match to TRBD1 covers 9 bases. The ends lost 3 bases at V and 8 bases at J; junction bases unmatched: 10. The CDR3 runs 15 residues. The germline V gene encodes CDR1 LGHNA and CDR2 YNFKEQ. CDR3 bases: TGTGCCAGCAGCCAGGTACAGGGGGCGACTACCGAAGCTTTCTTT. Amino acid sequence: CASSQVQGATTEAFF.

This clonotype has ten or more counts. The chain has TRBV12-3 or TRBV12-4 and TRBJ2-3, with unresolved D. This CDR3 has 14 amino acids. V was trimmed by 3 bases and J by 1 base, leaving 8 bases between them. CDR3 sequence: CASSFRARTDTQYF. The DNA of the CDR3 is TGTGCCAGCAGTTTCCGGGCCCGCACAGATACGCAGTATTTT.

Turning to this clonotype: This may stem from a read error, because a much larger clone lies one nucleotide away. V and J are TRBV28 and TRBJ2-5, with D unclear. Germline lookup yields CDR1 MDHEN and CDR2 SYDVKM. The length of the CDR3 is 14 residues. Between the trimmed V and J ends, which lost 3 bases and 2 bases, there was a span of 10 bases. The CDR3 DNA reads as TGTGCCAGCAGTTTCCGACTCCGTCAAGAGACCCAGTACTTC. Its protein product is CASSFRLRQETQYF.

This clonotype showed up just once. V usage is TRBV20-1 and J usage is TRBJ2-1; a possible D gene is TRBD2 (6 bases). The germline V gene has CDR1 DFQATT and CDR2 SNEGSKA (reference sequence). The CDR3 consists of 15 residues. Trimming removed 6 bases at V and 6 bases at J, with 21 bases between. CDR3 amino acids: CSAGGDRLSRNEQFF. The CDR3 DNA reads as TGCAGTGCAGGCGGGGACCGACTGTCTCGCAATGAGCAGTTCTTC.

This clonotype was seen a handful of times. Here the CDR3 DNA reads TGTGCCAGCAGACCGGACATCGCCAATGAGCAGTTCTTC. Its protein product is CASRPDIANEQFF. The rearrangement links TRBV7-2 to TRBJ2-1; TRBD1 is a possible D gene (5 bases). Trimming pared 6 bases from V and 6 bases from J, leaving 12 bases between. This CDR3 region has 13 residues. Germline V gene sequence: CDR1 SGHTA, CDR2 FQGNSA.

This clonotype was detected ten times or more. The chain recombines TRBV7-9 with TRBJ1-1; D is unresolved. The CDR3 is 11 amino acids. Germline V gene sequence: CDR1 SEHNR, CDR2 FQNEAQ (reference sequence). V was pared by 5 bases and J by 5 bases, with 6 bases between. CDR3 nucleotide sequence: TGTGCCAGCAGCGCCCTGACTGAAGCTTTCTTT. It is translated as CASSALTEAFF. The whole variable domain, remainder taken from reference TRBV7-9 and TRBJ1-1, is DTGVSQNPRHKITKRGQNVTFRCDPISEHNRLYWYRQTLGQGPEFLTYFQNEAQLEKSRLLSDRFSAERPKGSFSTLEIQRTEQGDSAMYLCASSALTEAFFGQGTRLTVV.

V gene TRBV7-6 combines with J gene TRBJ2-5, with TRBD1 as a possible D gene (6 bases). Germline CDR1 and CDR2: SGHVS and FNYEAQ. The ends were cut back, 7 bases at V and 6 bases at J, with 15 bases in the middle. CDR3 length equals 13 residues. The CDR3 DNA reads TGTGCCAGCACCGAGCAGGGGATGAAGACCCAGTACTTC. Translated: CASTEQGMKTQYF.

This clonotype was picked up many times. The chain couples TRBV29-1 to TRBJ2-3; D is perhaps TRBD1 (6 bases). There are 13 residues in the CDR3. V was cut by 4 bases and J by 0 bases, with 8 bases left in between. The V gene's germline CDR1 is SQVTM and CDR2 ANQGSEA. The CDR3 nucleotides read TGCAGCGTTGTAGGGGGAAGCACAGATACGCAGTATTTT. Translating gives CSVVGGSTDTQYF.

The rearrangement links TRBV10-3 to TRBJ2-2; D gene unclear. Germline V gene data show CDR1 as ENHRY and CDR2 as SYGVKD. Trimming removed 7 bases at V and 3 bases at J, with 12 bases between. The CDR3 has 14 amino acids. This chain's CDR3 is CAITPDRDTGELFF. CDR3 DNA sequence: TGTGCCATCACTCCCGATCGGGACACCGGGGAGCTGTTTTTT.

This clonotype came up many times. This sequence joins TRBV28 and TRBJ2-7; 11 positions agree with TRBD2. J gave up 6 bases and V 10 bases, and 11 bases lay outside the gene matches. Germline V lookup: CDR1 MDHEN, CDR2 SYDVKM. This CDR3 is 14 amino acids long. The CDR3 protein is CATQTSGSGLEQYF. The CDR3 DNA is TGTGCCACCCAAACTAGCGGGAGTGGGCTCGAGCAGTACTTC.

The chain couples TRBV7-9 to TRBJ2-4, with D possibly TRBD2 on 6 matching bases. Trimming took off 5 bases at V and 0 bases at J, with 11 bases between the two ends. The CDR3 totals 15 residues. Germline values: CDR1 SEHNR, CDR2 FQNEAQ (reference sequence). CDR3 in amino acids: CASSRGTSAKNIQYF. The DNA of the CDR3 is TGTGCCAGCAGCCGAGGGACTTCAGCCAAAAACATTCAGTACTTC.

This clonotype was observed many times. The chain links TRBV20-1 to TRBJ2-7; 10 positions match TRBD2. Trimming removed 6 bases from V and 6 bases from J; junction bases left unmatched: 14. This CDR3 comprises 15 residues. Germline values: CDR1 DFQATT, CDR2 SNEGSKA (reference sequence). This chain's CDR3 is CSAPAIASGSSEQYF. DNA of the CDR3: TGCAGTGCCCCCGCGATCGCTAGCGGGAGTAGCGAGCAGTACTTC.

This clonotype came up many times. J is TRBJ2-2 and V is TRBV9, with a weak D call TRBD1 (5 bases). The germline CDR1 and CDR2 sequences are SGDLS and YYNGEE. This CDR3 spans 15 amino acids. V was shortened by 0 bases and J by 4 bases, with 10 bases between the two germline ends. The CDR3 loop reads CASSVAGASTGELFF. CDR3 bases: TGTGCCAGCAGCGTAGCTGGGGCGTCCACCGGGGAGCTGTTTTTT.

This clonotype was counted between two and nine times. The rearrangement joins TRBV4-2 to TRBJ1-4; perhaps TRBD1 as D (5 bases). Trimming stripped 5 bases from V and 2 bases from J, with 9 bases between. The CDR3 runs 14 residues. The germline V gene has CDR1 LGHNA and CDR2 YNFKEQ. The CDR3 loop reads CASSAGLTNEKLFF. CDR3 nucleotide sequence: TGTGCCAGCAGCGCGGGACTCACTAATGAAAAACTGTTTTTT.

This rearrangement joins TRBV7-9 to TRBJ2-2; D perhaps matches TRBD1 (6 bases). From germline, CDR1 is SEHNR and CDR2 FQNEAQ (reference sequence). Deletions cut 5 bases from V and 3 bases from J, with 10 bases between. The CDR3 contains 14 residues. CDR3 region: CASSEEGDTGELFF. The CDR3 coding sequence is TGTGCCAGCAGCGAAGAGGGGGACACCGGGGAGCTGTTTTTT.

The J gene is TRBJ2-7, the V gene TRBV4-3; unclear D gene. The CDR3 spans 17 residues. Between the trimmed V and J ends, which lost 3 bases and 1 base, there was a span of 19 bases. The germline gives CDR1 LGHNA, CDR2 YSLEER. As DNA, the CDR3 is TGCGCCAGCAGCCATGACATAAAGGGTCTCGATTCCTACGAGCAGTACTTC. Its protein is CASSHDIKGLDSYEQYF.

This clonotype was seen many times. The chain employs TRBV7-2 and TRBJ2-3; 7 nucleotides match TRBD1. CDR1 and CDR2 from the germline V gene are SGHTA and FQGNSA. The CDR3 consists of 14 residues. V lost 6 bases to trimming and J lost 3 bases; unmatched junction nucleotides: 6. This chain's CDR3 is CASRPGGLTDTQYF. In DNA, the CDR3 is TGTGCCAGCAGGCCAGGGGGTTTAACAGATACGCAGTATTTT.

In its sample, this clonotype was seen once. The rearrangement links TRBV27 to TRBJ1-1, with a tentative D call TRBD1 (6 bases). CDR3 length: 16 amino acids. Trimming took 5 bases from V and 1 from J, leaving 17 bases between them. The germline V gene has CDR1 MNHEY and CDR2 SMNVEV (reference sequence). The chain's CDR3 is CASSVWGGGSNTEAFF. Here the CDR3 DNA reads TGTGCCAGCAGTGTATGGGGGGGCGGTTCGAACACTGAAGCTTTCTTT.

In its sample, this clonotype was seen a few times. This chain joins TRBV4-2 and TRBJ1-3; no firm D call. There are 17 residues in the CDR3. V lost 0 bases and J 0 bases, leaving 12 bases between the germline ends. The germline V gene encodes CDR1 LGHNA and CDR2 YNFKEQ. CDR3 nucleotides: TGTGCCAGCAGCCAAGATCGGCAACTAGGCTCTGGAAACACCATATATTTT. Translation gives CASSQDRQLGSGNTIYF.